This TCR beta chain stems from a study of cytomegalovirus exposure and HLA in healthy donors. PCR was performed using 60 Vbeta and 13 Jbeta primers. The repertoire was sequenced with immunoSEQ multiplex PCR; TCRdb's copy has only in-frame clones and lacks some. The sample yields about 160,000 clones, nearly 80% seen once. Findings and limits, study-wide: In a later analysis, TCR beta V- and J-gene trimming showed a link to a missense DCLRE1C variant. Compared with the approximately 700-donor mean, an Asian-associated ancestry cluster reportedly had fewer N-insertions, according to a later analysis. Cytomegalovirus-associated status was assigned to about 150 TCR beta chains. Indistinguishable V segments, including TRBV6-2 and TRBV6-3, were excluded.

Germline CDR1 and CDR2: MNHEY and SVGAGI. V lost 7 bases to trimming and J lost 4 bases, with 8 bases between them. The CDR3 contains 12 residues. This clone was observed a handful of times. Its cognate antigen is unknown. Sequenced material: PBMCs. The sequence was collected from a woman between 40 and 50 years old in good health and CMV-seronegative. This chain connects TRBV6-5 to TRBJ1-5; the D is unclear. CDR3 nucleotide sequence: TGTGCCAGCAACCCCAGGAATCAGCCCCAGCATTTT. This encodes CASNPRNQPQHF.